This section outlines one TCR beta chain sequence together with its context. Clones were read by immunoSEQ multiplex PCR, and TCRdb kept only the in-frame ones, dropping some. Here the sample spans 130,000 to 150,000 clones, about four fifths being singletons. CDR3 length: 14 residues. The germline CDR1 and CDR2 sequences are LNHDA and SQIVND (reference sequence). The V and J ends lost 2 bases and 5 bases respectively, with 13 bases between them. Everyone who took part was 18 to 89 years old, and they came from roughly 25 US areas. Participants' own reports of clinical history determined their cohort assignment. During the 2 weeks before they entered the study, exposed participants had met someone with a PCR-confirmed or clinician-diagnosed COVID-19 case. The sample belongs to a study of blood T cell repertoires in COVID-19. Study-wide background: Samples of COVID-19 (acute and convalescent) were obtained from the United States, Italy and Spain.

The chain recombines TRBV19 with TRBJ2-7; D remains ambiguous. Specimen: PBMCs or T cells enriched from blood (not recorded which). The receptor comes from a woman aged 45-60 years who had been exposed to COVID-19. Here the CDR3 DNA reads TGTGCCAGTAGTATAACGCAAGCAGGCCACGAGCAGTACTTC. Its protein is CASSITQAGHEQYF.